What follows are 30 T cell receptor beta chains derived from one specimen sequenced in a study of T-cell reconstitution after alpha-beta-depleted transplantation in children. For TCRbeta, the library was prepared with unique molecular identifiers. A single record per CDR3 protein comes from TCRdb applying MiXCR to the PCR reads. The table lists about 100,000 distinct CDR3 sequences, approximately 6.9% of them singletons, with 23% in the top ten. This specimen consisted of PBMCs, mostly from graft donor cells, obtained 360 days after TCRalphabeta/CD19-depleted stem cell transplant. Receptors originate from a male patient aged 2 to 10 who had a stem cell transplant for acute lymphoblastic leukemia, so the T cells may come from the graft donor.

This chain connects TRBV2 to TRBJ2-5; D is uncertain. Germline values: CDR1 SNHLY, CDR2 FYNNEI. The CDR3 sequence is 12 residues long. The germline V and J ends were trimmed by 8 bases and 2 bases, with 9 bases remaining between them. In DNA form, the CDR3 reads TGTGCCAGCTTGACAACACAAGAGACCCAGTACTTC. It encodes CASLTTQETQYF.

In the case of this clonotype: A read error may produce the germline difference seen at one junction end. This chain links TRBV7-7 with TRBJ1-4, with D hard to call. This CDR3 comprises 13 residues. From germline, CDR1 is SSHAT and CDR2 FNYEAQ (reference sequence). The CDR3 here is CASSLGPGEKLFF. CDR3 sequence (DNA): TGTGCTAGCAGCTTAGGCCCGGGAGAAAAACTGTTTTTT.

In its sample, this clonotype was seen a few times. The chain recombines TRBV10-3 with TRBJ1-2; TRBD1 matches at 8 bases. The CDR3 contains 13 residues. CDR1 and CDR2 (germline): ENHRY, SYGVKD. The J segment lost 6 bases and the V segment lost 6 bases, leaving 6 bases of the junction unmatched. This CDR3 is CAIRRQGLDGYTF. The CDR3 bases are TGTGCCATCAGGCGACAGGGGTTAGATGGCTACACCTTC.

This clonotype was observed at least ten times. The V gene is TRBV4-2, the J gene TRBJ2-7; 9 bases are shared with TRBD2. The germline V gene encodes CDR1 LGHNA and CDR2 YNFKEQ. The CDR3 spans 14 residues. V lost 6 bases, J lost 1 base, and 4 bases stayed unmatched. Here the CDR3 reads CASRGLAGSYEQYF. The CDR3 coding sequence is TGTGCCAGCAGAGGGCTAGCGGGATCCTACGAGCAGTACTTC.

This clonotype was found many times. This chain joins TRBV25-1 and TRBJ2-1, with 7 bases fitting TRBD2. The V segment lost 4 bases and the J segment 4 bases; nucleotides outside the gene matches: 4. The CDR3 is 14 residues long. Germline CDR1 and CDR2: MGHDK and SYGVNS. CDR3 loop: CASSVSGKYNEQFF. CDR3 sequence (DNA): TGTGCCAGCAGTGTGAGCGGGAAATACAATGAGCAGTTCTTC.

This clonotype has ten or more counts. The DNA for the CDR3 is TGTGCCAGCGCTGGGGGGCCTCATCAGCCCCAGCATTTT. It is translated as CASAGGPHQPQHF. The rearrangement links TRBV27 to TRBJ1-5, with D possibly matching TRBD1 (6 bases). The CDR3 spans 13 residues. V was clipped by 8 bases and J by 5 bases, with 13 bases between them. Germline V gene data show CDR1 as MNHEY and CDR2 as SMNVEV (reference sequence).

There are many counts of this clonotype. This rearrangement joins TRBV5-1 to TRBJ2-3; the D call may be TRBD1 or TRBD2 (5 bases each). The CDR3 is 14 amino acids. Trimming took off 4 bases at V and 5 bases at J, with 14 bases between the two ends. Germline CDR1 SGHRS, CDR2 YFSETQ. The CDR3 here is CASSPGPRGDTQYF. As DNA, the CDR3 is TGCGCCAGCAGCCCGGGACCCCGAGGAGATACGCAGTATTTT.

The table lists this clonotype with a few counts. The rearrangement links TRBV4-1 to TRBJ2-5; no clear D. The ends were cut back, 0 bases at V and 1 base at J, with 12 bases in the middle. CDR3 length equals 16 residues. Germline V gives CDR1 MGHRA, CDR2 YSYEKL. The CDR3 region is CASSQESGRSQETQYF. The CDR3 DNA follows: TGCGCCAGCAGCCAAGAGTCGGGTAGGAGCCAAGAGACCCAGTACTTC.

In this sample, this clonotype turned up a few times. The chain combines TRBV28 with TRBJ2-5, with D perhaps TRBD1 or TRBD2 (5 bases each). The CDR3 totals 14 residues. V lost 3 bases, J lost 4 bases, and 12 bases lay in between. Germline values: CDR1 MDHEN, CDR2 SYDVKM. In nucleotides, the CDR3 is TGTGCCAGCAGTTTGCTCCCAGGGAGAGAGACCCAGTACTTC. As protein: CASSLLPGRETQYF. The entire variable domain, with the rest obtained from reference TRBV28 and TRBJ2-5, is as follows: DVKVTQSSRYLVKRTGEKVFLECVQDMDHENMFWYRQDPGLGLRLIYFSYDVKMKEKGDIPEGYSVSREKKERFSLILESASTNQTSMYLCASSLLPGRETQYFGPGTRLLVL.

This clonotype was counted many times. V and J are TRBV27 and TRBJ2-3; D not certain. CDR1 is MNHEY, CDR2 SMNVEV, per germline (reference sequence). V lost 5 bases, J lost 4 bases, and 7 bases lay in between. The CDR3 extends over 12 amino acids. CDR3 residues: CASSRPADTQYF. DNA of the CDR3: TGTGCCAGCAGTCGGCCGGCAGATACGCAGTATTTT.

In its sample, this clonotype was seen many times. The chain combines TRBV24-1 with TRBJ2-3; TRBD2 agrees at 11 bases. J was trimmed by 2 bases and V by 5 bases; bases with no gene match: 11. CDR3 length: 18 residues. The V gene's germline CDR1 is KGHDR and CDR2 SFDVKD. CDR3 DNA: TGTGCCACCAGTGCCACCCGACTAGCGGGAAGCCCCACAGATACGCAGTATTTT. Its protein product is CATSATRLAGSPTDTQYF.

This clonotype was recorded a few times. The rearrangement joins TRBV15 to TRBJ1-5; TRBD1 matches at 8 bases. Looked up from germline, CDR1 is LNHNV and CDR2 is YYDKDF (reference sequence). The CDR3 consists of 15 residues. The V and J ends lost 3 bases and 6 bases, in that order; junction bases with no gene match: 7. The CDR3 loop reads CATSRATGGGQPQHF. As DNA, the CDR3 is TGTGCCACCAGCAGGGCTACAGGGGGGGGTCAGCCCCAGCATTTT.

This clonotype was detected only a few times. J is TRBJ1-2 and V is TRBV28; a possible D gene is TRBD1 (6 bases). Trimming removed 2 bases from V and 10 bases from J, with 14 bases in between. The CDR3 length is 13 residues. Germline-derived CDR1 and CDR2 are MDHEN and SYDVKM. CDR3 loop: CASSLAARGAYTF. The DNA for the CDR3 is TGTGCCAGCAGTTTAGCAGCCAGGGGCGCCTACACCTTC.

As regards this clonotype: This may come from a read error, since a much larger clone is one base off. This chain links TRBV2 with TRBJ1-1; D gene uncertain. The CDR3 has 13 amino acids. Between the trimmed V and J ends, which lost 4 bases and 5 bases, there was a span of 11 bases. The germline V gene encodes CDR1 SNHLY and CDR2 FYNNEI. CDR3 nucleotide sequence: TGTGCCAGCAGTGGCCGGGGTCGGACTGAAGCTTTCTTT. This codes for CASSGRGRTEAFF.

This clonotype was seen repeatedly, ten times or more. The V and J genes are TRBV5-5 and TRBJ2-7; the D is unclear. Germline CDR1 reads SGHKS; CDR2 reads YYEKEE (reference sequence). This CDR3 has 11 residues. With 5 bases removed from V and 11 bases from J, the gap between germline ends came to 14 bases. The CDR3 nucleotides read TGTGCCAGCAGTTCTCCCGGTTCAAAGTACTTC. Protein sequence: CASSSPGSKYF.

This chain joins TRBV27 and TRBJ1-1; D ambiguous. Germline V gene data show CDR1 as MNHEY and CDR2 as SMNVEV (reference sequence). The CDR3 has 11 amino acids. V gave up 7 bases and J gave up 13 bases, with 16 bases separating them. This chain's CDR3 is CASISALEVFF. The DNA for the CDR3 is TGTGCCAGCATTAGTGCCCTTGAGGTTTTCTTT.

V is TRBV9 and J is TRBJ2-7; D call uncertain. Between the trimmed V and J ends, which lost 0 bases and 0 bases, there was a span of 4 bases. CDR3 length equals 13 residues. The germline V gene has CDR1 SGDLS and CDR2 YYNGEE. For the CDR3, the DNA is TGTGCCAGCAGCGTAGAGGCCTCCTACGAGCAGTACTTC. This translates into CASSVEASYEQYF.

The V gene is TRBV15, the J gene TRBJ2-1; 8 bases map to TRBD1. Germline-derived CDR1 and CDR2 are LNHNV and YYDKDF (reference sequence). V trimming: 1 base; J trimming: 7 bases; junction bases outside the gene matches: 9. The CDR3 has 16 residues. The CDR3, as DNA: TGTGCCACCAGCAGAGTTCGGGACAGGATATTGAATGAGCAGTTCTTC. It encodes CATSRVRDRILNEQFF.

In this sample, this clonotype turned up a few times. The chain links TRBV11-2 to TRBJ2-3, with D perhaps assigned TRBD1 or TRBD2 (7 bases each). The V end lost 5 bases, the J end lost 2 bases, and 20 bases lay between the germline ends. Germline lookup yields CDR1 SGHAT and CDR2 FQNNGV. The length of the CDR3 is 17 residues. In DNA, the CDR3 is TGTGCCAGCAGCCCCCCCGGGGACAGCGGGGTCACAGATACGCAGTATTTT. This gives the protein CASSPPGDSGVTDTQYF.

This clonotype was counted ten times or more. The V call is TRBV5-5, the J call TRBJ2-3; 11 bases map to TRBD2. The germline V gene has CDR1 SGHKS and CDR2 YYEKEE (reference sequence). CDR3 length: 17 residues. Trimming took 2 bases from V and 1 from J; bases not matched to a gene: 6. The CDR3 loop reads CASSFLLAGEGTDTQYF. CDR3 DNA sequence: TGTGCCAGCAGCTTCCTACTAGCGGGAGAGGGCACAGATACGCAGTATTTT. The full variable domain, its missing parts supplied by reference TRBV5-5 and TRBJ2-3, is DAGVTQSPTHLIKTRGQQVTLRCSPISGHKSVSWYQQVLGQGPQFIFQYYEKEERGRGNFPDRFSARQFPNYSSELNVNALLLGDSALYLCASSFLLAGEGTDTQYFGPGTRLTVL.

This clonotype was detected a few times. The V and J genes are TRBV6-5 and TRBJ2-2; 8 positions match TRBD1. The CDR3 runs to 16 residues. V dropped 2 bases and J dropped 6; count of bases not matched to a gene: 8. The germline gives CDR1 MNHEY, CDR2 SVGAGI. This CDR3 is CASSYTVLQGAGELFF. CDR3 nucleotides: TGTGCCAGCAGTTACACTGTGTTACAGGGGGCCGGGGAGCTGTTTTTT.

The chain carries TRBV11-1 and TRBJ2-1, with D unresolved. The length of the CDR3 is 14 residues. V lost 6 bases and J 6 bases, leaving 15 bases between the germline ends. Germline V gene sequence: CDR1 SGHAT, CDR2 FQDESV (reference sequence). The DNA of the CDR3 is TGTGCCAGCAGTTCTAGACACGGCTCCAATGAGCAGTTCTTC. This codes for CASSSRHGSNEQFF.

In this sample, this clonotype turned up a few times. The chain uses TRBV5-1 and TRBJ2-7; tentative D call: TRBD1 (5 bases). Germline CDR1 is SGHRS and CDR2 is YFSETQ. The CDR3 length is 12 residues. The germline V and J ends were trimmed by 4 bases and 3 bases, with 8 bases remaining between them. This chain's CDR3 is CASSDDSYEQYF. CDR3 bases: TGCGCCAGCAGCGACGACAGCTACGAGCAGTACTTC.

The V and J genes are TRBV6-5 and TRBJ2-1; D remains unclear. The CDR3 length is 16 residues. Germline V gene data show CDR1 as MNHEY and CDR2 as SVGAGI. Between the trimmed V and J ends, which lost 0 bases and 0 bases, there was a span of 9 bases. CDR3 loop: CASSYSFSSSYNEQFF. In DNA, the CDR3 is TGTGCCAGCAGTTACTCCTTCTCGAGCTCCTACAATGAGCAGTTCTTC.

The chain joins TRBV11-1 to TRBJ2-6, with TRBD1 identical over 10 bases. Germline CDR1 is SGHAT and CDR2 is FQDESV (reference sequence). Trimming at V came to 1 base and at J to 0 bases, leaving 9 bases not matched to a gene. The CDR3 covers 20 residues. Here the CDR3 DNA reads TGTGCCAGCAGCTTAGTGACCGGGACAGGGGACTTCTCTGGGGCCAACGTCCTGACTTTC. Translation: CASSLVTGTGDFSGANVLTF.

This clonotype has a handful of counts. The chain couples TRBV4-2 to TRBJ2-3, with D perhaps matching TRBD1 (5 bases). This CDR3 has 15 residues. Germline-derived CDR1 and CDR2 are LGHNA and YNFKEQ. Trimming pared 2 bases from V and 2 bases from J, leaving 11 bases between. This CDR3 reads CASSQQQGVTDTQYF. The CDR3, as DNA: TGTGCCAGCAGCCAACAGCAAGGGGTCACAGATACGCAGTATTTT.

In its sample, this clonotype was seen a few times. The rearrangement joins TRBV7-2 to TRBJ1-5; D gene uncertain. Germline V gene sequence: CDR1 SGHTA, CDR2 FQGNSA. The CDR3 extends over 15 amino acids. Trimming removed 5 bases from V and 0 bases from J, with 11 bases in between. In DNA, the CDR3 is TGTGCCAGCAGCCCCCGGGGTTATAGCAATCAGCCCCAGCATTTT. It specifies CASSPRGYSNQPQHF.

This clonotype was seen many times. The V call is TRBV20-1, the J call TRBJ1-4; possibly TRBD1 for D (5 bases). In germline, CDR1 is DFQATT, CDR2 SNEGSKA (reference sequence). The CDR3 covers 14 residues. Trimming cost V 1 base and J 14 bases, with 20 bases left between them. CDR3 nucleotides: TGCAGTGCTAGAGGGGGGAGGGACTTGAGACTGCTGTTTTTT. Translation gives CSARGGRDLRLLFF.

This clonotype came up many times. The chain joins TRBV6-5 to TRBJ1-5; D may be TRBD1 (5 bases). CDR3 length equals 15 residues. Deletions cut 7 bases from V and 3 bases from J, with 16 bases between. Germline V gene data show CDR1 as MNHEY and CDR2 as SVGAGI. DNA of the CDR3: TGTGCCAGCAACTCATACCAGGGTGCCAATCAGCCCCAGCATTTT. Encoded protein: CASNSYQGANQPQHF.

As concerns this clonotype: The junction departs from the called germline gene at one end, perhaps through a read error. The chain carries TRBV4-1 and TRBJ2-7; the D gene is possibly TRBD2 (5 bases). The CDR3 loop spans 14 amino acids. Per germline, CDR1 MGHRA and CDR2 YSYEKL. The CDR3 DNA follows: TGTGCCAGGAGCCTCGGACTTTCTTGCTACGAGCAGTACTTC. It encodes CARSLGLSCYEQYF.